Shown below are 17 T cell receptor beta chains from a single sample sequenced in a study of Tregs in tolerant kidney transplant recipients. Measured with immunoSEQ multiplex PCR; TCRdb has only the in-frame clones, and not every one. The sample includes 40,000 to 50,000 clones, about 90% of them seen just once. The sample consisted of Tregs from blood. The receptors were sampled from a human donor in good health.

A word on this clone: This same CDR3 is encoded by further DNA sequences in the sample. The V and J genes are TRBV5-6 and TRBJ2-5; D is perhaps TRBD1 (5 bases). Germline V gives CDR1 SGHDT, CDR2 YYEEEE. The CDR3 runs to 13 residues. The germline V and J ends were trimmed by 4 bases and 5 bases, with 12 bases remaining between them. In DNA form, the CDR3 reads TGTGCCAGCAGCCCCCAGGGTGGGGAGACCCAGTACTTC. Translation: CASSPQGGETQYF.

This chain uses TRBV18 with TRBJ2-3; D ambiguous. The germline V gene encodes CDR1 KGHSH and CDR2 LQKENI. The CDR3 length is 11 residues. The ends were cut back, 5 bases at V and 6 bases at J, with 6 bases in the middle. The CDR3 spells CASSGLDTQYF. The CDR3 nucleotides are TGTGCCAGCTCAGGTTTGGATACGCAGTATTTT. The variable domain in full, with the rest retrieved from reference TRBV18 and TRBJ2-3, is NAGVMQNPRHLVRRRGQEARLRCSPMKGHSHVYWYRQLPEEGLKFMVYLQKENIIDESGMPKERFSAEFPKEGPSILRIQQVVRGDSAAYFCASSGLDTQYFGPGTRLTVL.

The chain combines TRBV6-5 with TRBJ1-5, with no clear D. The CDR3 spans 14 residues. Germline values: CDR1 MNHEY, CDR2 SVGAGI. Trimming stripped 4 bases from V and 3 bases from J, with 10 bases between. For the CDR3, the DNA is TGTGCCAGCAGTTGGGTGGACTACAATCAGCCCCAGCATTTT. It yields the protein CASSWVDYNQPQHF.

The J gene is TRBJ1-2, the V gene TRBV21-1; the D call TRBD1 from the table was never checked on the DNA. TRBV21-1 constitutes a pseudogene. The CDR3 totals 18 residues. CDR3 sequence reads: CASSIDRDRGPVVRGYTF. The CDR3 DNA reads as TGTGCCAGCAGCATAGACCGGGACAGGGGGCCTGTGGTACGTGGCTACACCTTC.

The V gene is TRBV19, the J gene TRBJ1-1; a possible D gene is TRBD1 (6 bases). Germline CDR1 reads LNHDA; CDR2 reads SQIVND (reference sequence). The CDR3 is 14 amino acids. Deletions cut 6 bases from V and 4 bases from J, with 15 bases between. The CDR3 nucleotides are TGTGCCAGTAGATACAGGGAGAGAGTCACTGAAGCTTTCTTT. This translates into CASRYRERVTEAFF.

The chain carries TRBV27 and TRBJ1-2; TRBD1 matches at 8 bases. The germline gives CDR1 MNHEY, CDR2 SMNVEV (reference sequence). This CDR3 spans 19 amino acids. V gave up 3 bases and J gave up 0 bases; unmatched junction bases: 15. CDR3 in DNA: TGTGCCAGCAGTTTTCGGGTCAGGGGGCTACGGCTACCTAACTATGGCTACACCTTC. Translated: CASSFRVRGLRLPNYGYTF.

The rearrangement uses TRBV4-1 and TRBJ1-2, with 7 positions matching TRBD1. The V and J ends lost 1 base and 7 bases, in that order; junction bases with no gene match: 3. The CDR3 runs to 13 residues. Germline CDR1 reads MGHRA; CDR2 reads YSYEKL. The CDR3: CASSQATGFGYTF. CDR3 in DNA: TGCGCCAGCAGCCAAGCGACAGGGTTTGGCTACACCTTC.

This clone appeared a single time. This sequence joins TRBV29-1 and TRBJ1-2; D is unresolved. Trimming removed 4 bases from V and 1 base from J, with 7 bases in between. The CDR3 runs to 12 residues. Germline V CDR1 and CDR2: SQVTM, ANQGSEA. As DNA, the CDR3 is TGCAGCGTTGGGGTCCTTAACTATGGCTACACCTTC. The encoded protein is CSVGVLNYGYTF.

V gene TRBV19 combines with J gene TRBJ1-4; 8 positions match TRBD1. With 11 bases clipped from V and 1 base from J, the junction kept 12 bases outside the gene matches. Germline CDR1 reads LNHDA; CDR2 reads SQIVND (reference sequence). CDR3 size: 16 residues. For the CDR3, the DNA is TGTGCCTCGAGGGACAGGCCCGGTGGAACTAATGAAAAACTGTTTTTT. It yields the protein CASRDRPGGTNEKLFF.

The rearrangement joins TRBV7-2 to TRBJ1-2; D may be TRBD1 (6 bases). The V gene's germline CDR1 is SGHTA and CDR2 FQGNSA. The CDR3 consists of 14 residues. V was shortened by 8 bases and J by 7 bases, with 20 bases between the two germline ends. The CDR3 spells CASGPLGGLLGYTF. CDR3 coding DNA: TGTGCCAGCGGGCCGTTGGGGGGCCTGCTTGGCTACACCTTC.

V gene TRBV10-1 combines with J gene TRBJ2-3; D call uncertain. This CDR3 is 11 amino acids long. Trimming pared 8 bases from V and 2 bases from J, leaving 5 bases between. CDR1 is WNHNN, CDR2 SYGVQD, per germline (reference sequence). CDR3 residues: CASGFTDTQYF. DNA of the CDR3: TGCGCCAGCGGATTCACAGATACGCAGTATTTT.

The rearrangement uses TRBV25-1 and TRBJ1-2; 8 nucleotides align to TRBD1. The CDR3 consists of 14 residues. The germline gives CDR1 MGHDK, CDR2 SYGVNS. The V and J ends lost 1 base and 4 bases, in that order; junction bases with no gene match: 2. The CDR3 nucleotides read TGTGCCAGCAGTGAATTCGGACAGGGCTATGGCTACACCTTC. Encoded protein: CASSEFGQGYGYTF.

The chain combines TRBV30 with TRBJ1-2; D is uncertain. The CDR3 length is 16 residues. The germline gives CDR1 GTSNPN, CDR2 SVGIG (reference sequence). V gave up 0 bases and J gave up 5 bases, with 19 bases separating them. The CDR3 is CAWSVGIRGLRYGYTF. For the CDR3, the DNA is TGTGCCTGGAGTGTAGGAATAAGAGGGCTTAGATATGGCTACACCTTC.

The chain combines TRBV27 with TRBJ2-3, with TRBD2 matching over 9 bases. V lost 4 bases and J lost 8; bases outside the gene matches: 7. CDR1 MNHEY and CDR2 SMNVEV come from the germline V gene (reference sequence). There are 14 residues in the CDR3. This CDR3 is CASSSLAGPGTQYF. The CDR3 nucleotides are TGTGCCAGCAGTTCTCTAGCGGGGCCCGGTACGCAGTATTTT.

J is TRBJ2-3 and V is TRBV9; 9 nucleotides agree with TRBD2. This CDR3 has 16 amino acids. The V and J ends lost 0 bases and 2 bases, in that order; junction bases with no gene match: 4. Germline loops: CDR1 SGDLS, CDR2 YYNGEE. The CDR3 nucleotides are TGTGCCAGCAGCGTAGGCCTAGCGGGGATCACAGATACGCAGTATTTT. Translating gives CASSVGLAGITDTQYF.

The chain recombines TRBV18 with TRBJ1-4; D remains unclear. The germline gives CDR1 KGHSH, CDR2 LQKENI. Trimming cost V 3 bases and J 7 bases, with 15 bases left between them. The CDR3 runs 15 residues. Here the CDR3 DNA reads TGTGCCAGCTCACCCGCCAGAGGGCCTAGTGAAAAACTGTTTTTT. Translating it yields CASSPARGPSEKLFF. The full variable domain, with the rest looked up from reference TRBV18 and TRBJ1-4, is NAGVMQNPRHLVRRRGQEARLRCSPMKGHSHVYWYRQLPEEGLKFMVYLQKENIIDESGMPKERFSAEFPKEGPSILRIQQVVRGDSAAYFCASSPARGPSEKLFFGSGTQLSVL.

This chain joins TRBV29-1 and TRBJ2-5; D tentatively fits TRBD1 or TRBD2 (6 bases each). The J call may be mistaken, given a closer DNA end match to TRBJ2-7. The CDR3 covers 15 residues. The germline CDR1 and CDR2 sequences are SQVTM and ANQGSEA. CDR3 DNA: TGCAGCGTTGAAAGAGGGGGGCCCCGGGGATACGAGCAGTACTTC. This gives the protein CSVERGGPRGYEQYF.